The T cell receptor (beta chain) under discussion was sequenced for a study of blood T cell repertoires in COVID-19. Study at large: The United States, Italy and Spain were the sources of the acute and convalescent COVID-19 samples. Sample material is recorded as cDNA or gDNA derived from T cells, B-cell-depleted T cells, or PBMCs.

V was clipped by 3 bases and J by 7 bases, with 19 bases between them. The length of the CDR3 is 16 residues. Germline CDR1 and CDR2: LNHDA and SQIVND (reference sequence). Original data processing: Estimated nucleated cell counts came from reference gene primer amplification. Method: immunoSEQ multiplex PCR; TCRdb's copy keeps in-frame clones and lacks some. Clone size and V and J calls were adopted from that table, with D and trimming inferred from the DNA. Here the sample spans about 250,000 clones, approximately 90% being singletons. Sequenced material: peripheral blood. This rearrangement joins TRBV19 to TRBJ2-1, with D unresolved. The receptor was derived from a woman aged 40 to 49 who had recovered from COVID-19. The CDR3 nucleotides are TGTGCCAGTAGTATCCCGACTCCAACCCGTACGAATGAGCAGTTCTTC. Its protein is CASSIPTPTRTNEQFF.